Below are 9 T cell receptor beta chains sequenced from a single sample in a study of regulatory T cells in long-lasting Graves disease. Arm-PCR of CDR3 regions and iRepertoire HTBI primers were the basis on which TCR beta libraries were built. TCRdb processed the multiplex PCR reads anew with MiXCR; each CDR3 protein has one entry. The table includes 350,000 to 450,000 distinct CDR3 sequences, about a fifth detected once. The time point here: persistent/refractory GD, antithyroid drugs over 5 years with positive TRAb. RNA extracted from PBMCs served as the sequencing template. Sequencing used peripheral blood mononuclear cells (PBMCs), obtained when the disease was refractory, from a patient treated with antithyroid drugs. The receptors stem from a female donor with Graves disease.

In this sample, this clonotype turned up many times. The rearrangement uses TRBV9 and TRBJ2-5, with D possibly matching TRBD2 (6 bases). Germline CDR1 and CDR2: SGDLS and YYNGEE. CDR3 size: 13 residues. The germline V and J ends were trimmed by 5 bases and 5 bases, with 13 bases remaining between them. The CDR3, as DNA: TGTGCCAGCAGTGTCGGAGGAGGGGAGACCCAGTACTTC. The encoded protein is CASSVGGGETQYF.

Ten or more counts support this clonotype. This chain links TRBV20-1 with TRBJ1-2; D possibly corresponds to TRBD1 (5 bases). The ends were cut back, 0 bases at V and 4 bases at J, with 9 bases in the middle. The CDR3 sequence is 13 residues long. Germline loops: CDR1 DFQATT, CDR2 SNEGSKA (reference sequence). CDR3: CSAREGGSYGYTF. Here the CDR3 DNA reads TGCAGTGCTAGAGAGGGGGGTTCCTATGGCTACACCTTC.

This clonotype was picked up a small number of times. J is TRBJ2-7 and V is TRBV20-1; no clear D gene. Germline V lookup: CDR1 DFQATT, CDR2 SNEGSKA (reference sequence). Trimming shortened V by 3 bases and J by 1 base, and 10 bases separated the two germline ends. This CDR3 is built from 13 residues. The CDR3 DNA reads TGCAGTGCTAGGAGGAAAGAGTCCTACGAGCAGTACTTC. It translates to CSARRKESYEQYF.

The chain uses TRBV4-2 and TRBJ1-2; TRBD1 matches 7 bases. The CDR3 loop spans 15 amino acids. Germline CDR1 LGHNA, CDR2 YNFKEQ. The V segment lost 4 bases and the J segment 8 bases; nucleotides outside the gene matches: 13. CDR3 nucleotides: TGTGCCAGCAGCCTAGACACCACGACAGGGCGCGGCTACACCTTC. Its protein is CASSLDTTTGRGYTF.

This clonotype was counted at least ten times. The rearrangement joins TRBV2 to TRBJ1-4, with D unclear. The CDR3 loop spans 15 amino acids. V was trimmed by 1 base and J by 0 bases, leaving 6 bases between them. CDR1 and CDR2 (germline): SNHLY, FYNNEI. CDR3 in amino acids: CASSEDTSTNEKLFF. The DNA of the CDR3 is TGTGCCAGCAGTGAAGACACATCAACTAATGAAAAACTGTTTTTT.

In its sample, this clonotype was seen many times. The J gene is TRBJ2-5, the V gene TRBV28; 7 bases match TRBD1. V lost 5 bases and J lost 4; bases outside the gene matches: 10. This CDR3 comprises 15 residues. Germline V CDR1 and CDR2: MDHEN, SYDVKM. CDR3 in DNA: TGTGCCAGCAGTCCGCCGACAGGGCGAGGAGAGACCCAGTACTTC. This translates into CASSPPTGRGETQYF.

This clonotype was counted between two and nine times. The rearrangement joins TRBV7-2 to TRBJ1-2, with D perhaps TRBD1 (6 bases). CDR1 and CDR2 (germline): SGHTA, FQGNSA. The germline V and J ends were trimmed by 5 bases and 4 bases, with 14 bases remaining between them. The CDR3 contains 14 residues. The DNA of the CDR3 is TGTGCCAGCAGCCGCACACAGGGAGGCTATGGCTACACCTTC. Its translation: CASSRTQGGYGYTF.

The rearrangement links TRBV19 to TRBJ1-5; a possible D gene is TRBD1 (5 bases). The germline V and J ends were trimmed by 10 bases and 6 bases, with 16 bases remaining between them. CDR1 is LNHDA, CDR2 SQIVND, per germline (reference sequence). The CDR3 totals 13 residues. CDR3 protein: CATRGQGGQPQHF. In DNA form, the CDR3 reads TGTGCCACCCGCGGGCAGGGAGGTCAGCCCCAGCATTTT.

This clonotype was recorded at least ten times. A junction boundary mismatches the germline segment, possibly from a read error. The rearrangement uses TRBV29-1 and TRBJ1-2; no definite D call. There are 12 residues in the CDR3. In germline, CDR1 is SQVTM, CDR2 ANQGSEA. The CDR3 nucleotides are TGCAGCGTTGAAATTTCCGGGCAGGAACAATTCTTC. Residues: CSVEISGQEQFF.